This T cell receptor (beta chain) was identified during a study of blood T cell repertoires in COVID-19. The germline gives CDR1 MNHEY, CDR2 SVGAGI. CDR3 length: 13 residues. V shed 7 bases, J shed 3 bases, and the junction held 6 bases outside the gene matches. As processed by the authors: Using reference gene primer amplification, nucleated cell counts were estimated. The protocol was immunoSEQ multiplex PCR, while the TCRdb copy is restricted to in-frame clones and leaves out a portion. V and J calls and clone size come straight from that table; D and trimming were deduced from the DNA. The table has about 69,000 clones, under 95% seen once.

The specimen was peripheral blood. The chain uses TRBV6-5 and TRBJ2-7; 7 bases agree with TRBD1. The sequence was obtained from a woman aged 55-69 years with active COVID-19. The CDR3 DNA follows: TGTGCCAGCACCAAGGACAGGATCTACGAGCAGTACTTC. Its protein product is CASTKDRIYEQYF.